This is a list of T cell receptor beta chains from one sample in a study of blood T cells in healthy people across ages. A single record per CDR3 protein comes from TCRdb applying MiXCR to the 5' RACE reads. This sample has approximately 810,000 distinct CDR3 sequences, with 29% found just once. Input material: blood. The receptor source for this set is a woman of 80 years or more in good health. Both conserved end residues are part of each CDR3. Fields, in order: V gene, D gene, J gene, clone size, CDR3 protein, CDR3 DNA. D genes are given only for firm matches. Clone sizes are given selectively: once, few, many, or a class where the clone is expanded.

v_gene: TRBV4-3; d_gene: TRBD1; j_gene: TRBJ2-7; abundance: many; CDR3aa: CASSRDSSATYEQYF; CDR3nt: TGCGCCAGCAGCCGGGACAGTTCCGCGACCTACGAGCAGTACTTC
v_gene: TRBV24-1; d_gene: .; j_gene: TRBJ2-5; abundance: many; CDR3aa: CATSGPGPQETQYF; CDR3nt: TGTGCCACCAGTGGCCCCGGGCCCCAGGAGACCCAGTACTTC
v_gene: TRBV7-2; d_gene: TRBD1; j_gene: TRBJ1-1; abundance: many; CDR3aa: CASSLDRGHTEAFF; CDR3nt: TGTGCCAGCAGCTTAGACAGGGGGCACACTGAAGCTTTCTTT
v_gene: TRBV11-3; d_gene: .; j_gene: TRBJ2-5; abundance: few; CDR3aa: CASSSGQPNEQYF; CDR3nt: TGTGCCAGCAGCTCGGGACAACCCAATGAGCAGTACTTC
v_gene: TRBV20-1; d_gene: .; j_gene: TRBJ2-1; abundance: many; CDR3aa: CSAPVQNEQFF; CDR3nt: TGCAGTGCTCCGGTCCAGAATGAGCAGTTCTTC
v_gene: TRBV6-1; d_gene: .; j_gene: TRBJ2-6; abundance: .; CDR3aa: CASRSTSSGANVRTF; CDR3nt: TGTGCCAGCAGATCCACGAGCTCTGGGGCCAACGTCCGGACTTTC
v_gene: TRBV4-3; d_gene: .; j_gene: TRBJ2-2; abundance: .; CDR3aa: CASSQDTGRTGELFF; CDR3nt: TGCGCCAGCAGCCAAGATACAGGGCGCACCGGGGAGCTGTTTTTT
v_gene: TRBV28; d_gene: .; j_gene: TRBJ1-5; abundance: .; CDR3aa: CASITRWGGPQPQHF; CDR3nt: TGTGCCAGCATCACACGTTGGGGGGGTCCCCAGCCCCAGCATTTT
v_gene: TRBV4-2; d_gene: .; j_gene: TRBJ2-6; abundance: many; CDR3aa: CASSQEWTGTNVLTF; CDR3nt: TGTGCCAGCAGCCAAGAATGGACTGGAACCAACGTCCTGACTTTC
v_gene: TRBV30; d_gene: TRBD1; j_gene: TRBJ2-5; abundance: .; CDR3aa: CAWRWTGAETQYF; CDR3nt: TGTGCCTGGAGATGGACAGGGGCGGAGACCCAGTACTTC
v_gene: TRBV11-2; d_gene: .; j_gene: TRBJ2-1; abundance: few; CDR3aa: CASSLGPGMNNEQFF; CDR3nt: TGTGCCAGCAGCTTAGGCCCAGGGATGAACAATGAGCAGTTCTTC
v_gene: TRBV4-3; d_gene: TRBD1; j_gene: TRBJ1-2; abundance: many; CDR3aa: CASSQQRQGYGYTF; CDR3nt: TGCGCCAGCAGCCAACAACGACAGGGCTATGGCTACACCTTC
v_gene: TRBV12-3/TRBV12-4; d_gene: .; j_gene: TRBJ2-3; abundance: few; CDR3aa: CASSPAQGTQYF; CDR3nt: TGTGCCAGCAGCCCGGCGCAGGGTACGCAGTATTTT
v_gene: TRBV7-2; d_gene: TRBD1; j_gene: TRBJ1-2; abundance: .; CDR3aa: CASSLSHRGNYGYTF; CDR3nt: TGTGCCAGCAGCTTATCCCACAGGGGAAACTATGGCTACACCTTC
v_gene: TRBV20-1; d_gene: TRBD1; j_gene: TRBJ1-1; abundance: .; CDR3aa: CSARGTGRNTEAFF; CDR3nt: TGCAGTGCTAGAGGGACAGGGAGGAACACTGAAGCTTTCTTT
v_gene: TRBV5-1; d_gene: TRBD1; j_gene: TRBJ1-1; abundance: few; CDR3aa: CASSLTGDLNAEAFF; CDR3nt: TGCGCCAGCAGCCTGACAGGGGACCTGAACGCTGAAGCTTTCTTT
v_gene: TRBV24-1; d_gene: .; j_gene: TRBJ2-5; abundance: many; CDR3aa: CATAEPGGQETQYF; CDR3nt: TGTGCCACCGCCGAACCTGGTGGCCAAGAGACCCAGTACTTC
v_gene: TRBV2; d_gene: TRBD2; j_gene: TRBJ2-1; abundance: .; CDR3aa: CASSALAGSYNEQFF; CDR3nt: TGTGCCAGCAGTGCACTAGCGGGCTCCTACAATGAGCAGTTCTTC
v_gene: TRBV4-1; d_gene: .; j_gene: TRBJ2-5; abundance: many; CDR3aa: CASSQGNQLASETQYF; CDR3nt: TGCGCCAGCAGCCAAGGGAATCAACTAGCATCAGAGACCCAGTACTTC
v_gene: TRBV6-5; d_gene: .; j_gene: TRBJ2-7; abundance: medium-sized; CDR3aa: CASIPWEQYF; CDR3nt: TGTGCCAGTATTCCGTGGGAGCAGTACTTC
v_gene: TRBV15; d_gene: TRBD1; j_gene: TRBJ1-2; abundance: few; CDR3aa: CATSRDRYQYGYTF; CDR3nt: TGTGCCACCAGCAGGGACAGGTACCAATATGGCTACACCTTC
v_gene: TRBV10-3; d_gene: .; j_gene: TRBJ1-6; abundance: few; CDR3aa: CAIQGNGRLPLHF; CDR3nt: TGTGCCATTCAGGGTAATGGGCGGCTTCCCCTCCACTTT
v_gene: TRBV6-1; d_gene: TRBD1; j_gene: TRBJ2-3; abundance: many; CDR3aa: CASSEQGAPTDTQYF; CDR3nt: TGTGCCAGCAGTGAACAGGGGGCACCCACAGATACGCAGTATTTT
v_gene: TRBV12-3/TRBV12-4; d_gene: .; j_gene: TRBJ1-1; abundance: few; CDR3aa: CASSLGTTLGTEAFF; CDR3nt: TGTGCCAGCAGTTTGGGGACTACCCTCGGCACTGAAGCTTTCTTT
v_gene: TRBV4-1; d_gene: .; j_gene: TRBJ2-1; abundance: many; CDR3aa: CASSQDQQGHSYNEQFF; CDR3nt: TGCGCCAGCAGCCAAGATCAGCAGGGGCACTCCTACAATGAGCAGTTCTTC
v_gene: TRBV9; d_gene: .; j_gene: TRBJ1-6; abundance: few; CDR3aa: CASSVGDEGSPLHF; CDR3nt: TGTGCCAGCAGCGTAGGCGACGAGGGTTCACCCCTCCACTTT
v_gene: TRBV3-1; d_gene: .; j_gene: TRBJ2-2; abundance: .; CDR3aa: CASRRSGAEAGELFF; CDR3nt: TGTGCCAGCAGACGGTCCGGGGCAGAGGCCGGGGAGCTGTTTTTT
v_gene: TRBV4-2; d_gene: .; j_gene: TRBJ1-4; abundance: many; CDR3aa: CASSQDLVGTTNEKLFF; CDR3nt: TGTGCCAGCAGCCAAGATCTTGTAGGAACAACTAATGAAAAACTGTTTTTT
v_gene: TRBV12-3/TRBV12-4; d_gene: TRBD2; j_gene: TRBJ2-3; abundance: few; CDR3aa: CASRGLVGTDTQYF; CDR3nt: TGTGCCAGCAGGGGACTAGTGGGGACAGATACGCAGTATTTT
v_gene: TRBV29-1; d_gene: TRBD1; j_gene: TRBJ1-1; abundance: many; CDR3aa: CSVAPGTGNTEAFF; CDR3nt: TGCAGCGTTGCTCCCGGGACAGGGAACACTGAAGCTTTCTTT
v_gene: TRBV7-9; d_gene: TRBD2; j_gene: TRBJ2-1; abundance: once; CDR3aa: CASSSLGLAGALSYNEQFF; CDR3nt: TGTGCCAGCAGCTCACTGGGACTAGCGGGGGCCCTCTCCTACAATGAGCAGTTCTTC